This entry concerns a single T cell receptor beta chain. The junction shows a germline mismatch at one end, possibly a read error. Sequencing was performed with immunoSEQ multiplex PCR; in TCRdb, only in-frame clones are kept and a portion is missing. This table holds more than 140,000 clones, approximately 91% found once. The donors were in the roughly 130-subject validation cohort, distinct from the approximately 670-subject first cohort. This sample stems from a study of cytomegalovirus exposure and HLA in healthy donors. What was sequenced was PBMCs. The clonotype comes from a woman aged 18-30 years in good health and CMV-seropositive.

CDR3 loop: CASSKDGRGNTGELFF. The CDR3 DNA is TGTGCCAGCAGCAAAGACGGGAGGGGGAACACCGGGGAGCTGTTTTTT. The chain has TRBV4-2 and TRBJ2-2; 8 bases map to TRBD2. The germline CDR1 and CDR2 sequences are LGHNA and YNFKEQ. The CDR3 length is 16 residues.